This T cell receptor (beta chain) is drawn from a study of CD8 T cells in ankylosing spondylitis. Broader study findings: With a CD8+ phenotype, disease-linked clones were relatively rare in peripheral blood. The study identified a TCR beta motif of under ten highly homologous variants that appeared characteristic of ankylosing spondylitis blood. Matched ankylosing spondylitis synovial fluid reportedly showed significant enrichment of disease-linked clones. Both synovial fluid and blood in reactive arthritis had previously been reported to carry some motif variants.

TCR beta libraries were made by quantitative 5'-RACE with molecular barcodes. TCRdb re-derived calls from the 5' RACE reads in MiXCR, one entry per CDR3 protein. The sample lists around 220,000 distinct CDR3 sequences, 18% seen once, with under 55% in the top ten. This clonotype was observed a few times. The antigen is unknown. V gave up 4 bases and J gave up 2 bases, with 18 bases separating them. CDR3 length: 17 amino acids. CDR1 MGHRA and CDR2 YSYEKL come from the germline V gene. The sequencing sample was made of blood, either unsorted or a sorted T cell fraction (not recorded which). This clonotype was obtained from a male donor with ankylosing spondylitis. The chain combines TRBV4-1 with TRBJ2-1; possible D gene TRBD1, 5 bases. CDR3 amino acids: CASSPQYGHSTYNEQFF. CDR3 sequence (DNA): TGCGCCAGCAGCCCCCAGTATGGACACTCGACCTACAATGAGCAGTTCTTC.